This T cell receptor beta chain emerged from a study of neurological immune-mediated disorders. Study in general: Among some 35 multiple sclerosis patients, about 31 were relapsing-remitting and 3 were secondary progressive.

MiXCR, applied by TCRdb to the 5' RACE reads, yields one record per CDR3 protein. The data hold about 66,000 distinct CDR3 sequences, with nearly 3.5% observed a single time. There are 15 residues in the CDR3. V shed 5 bases, J shed 6 bases, and the junction held 9 bases outside the gene matches. The study's findings and limits: One cluster of related CDR3 sequences contained, by phylogenetic grouping, the repertoires of 18 of 34 multiple sclerosis patients and formed a possible signature.

This clonotype was picked up many times. Its target is unknown. The source of this sequence is a man aged 40-55 years with multiple sclerosis. The sequencing input was PBMCs. The chain recombines TRBV12-3 or TRBV12-4 with TRBJ1-5; 8 positions agree with TRBD1. CDR3 amino acids: CASSPTGGETQPQHF. DNA of the CDR3: TGTGCCAGCAGTCCCACAGGGGGAGAGACTCAGCCCCAGCATTTT.